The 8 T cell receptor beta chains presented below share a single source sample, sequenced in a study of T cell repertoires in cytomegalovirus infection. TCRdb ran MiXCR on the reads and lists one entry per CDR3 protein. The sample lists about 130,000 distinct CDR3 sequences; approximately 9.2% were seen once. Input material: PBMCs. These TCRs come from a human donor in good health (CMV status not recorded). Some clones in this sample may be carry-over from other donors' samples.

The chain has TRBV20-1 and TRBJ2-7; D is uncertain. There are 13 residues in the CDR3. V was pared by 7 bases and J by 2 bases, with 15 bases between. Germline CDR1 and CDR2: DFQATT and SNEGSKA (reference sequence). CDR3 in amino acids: CSGTGRAAYEQYF. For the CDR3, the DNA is TGCAGTGGGACCGGACGGGCAGCCTACGAGCAGTACTTC.

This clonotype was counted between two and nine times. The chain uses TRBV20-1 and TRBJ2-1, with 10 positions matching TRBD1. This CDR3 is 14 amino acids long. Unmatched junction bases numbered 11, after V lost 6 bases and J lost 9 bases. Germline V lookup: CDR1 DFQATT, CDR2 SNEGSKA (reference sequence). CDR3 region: CSAAGTGDIVEQFF. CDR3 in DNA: TGCAGTGCCGCCGGGACAGGGGATATAGTTGAGCAGTTCTTC.

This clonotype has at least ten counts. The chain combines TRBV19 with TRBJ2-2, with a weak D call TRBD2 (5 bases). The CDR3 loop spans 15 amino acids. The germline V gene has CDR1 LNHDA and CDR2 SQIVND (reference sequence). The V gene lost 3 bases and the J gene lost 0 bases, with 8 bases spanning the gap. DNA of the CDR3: TGTGCCAGTAGTATTAACGGGGCGAACACCGGGGAGCTGTTTTTT. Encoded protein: CASSINGANTGELFF.

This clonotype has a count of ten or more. The CDR3 DNA reads TGCGCCAGCAGCCGAAGTAGCGGGGGGTCAGGCGAGCAGTACTTC. This translates into CASSRSSGGSGEQYF. The genes are TRBV5-1 and TRBJ2-7, with 10 bases identical to TRBD2. The CDR3 is 15 amino acids. V was clipped by 4 bases and J by 6 bases; unmatched bases: 10. Germline assignment: CDR1 SGHRS and CDR2 YFSETQ.

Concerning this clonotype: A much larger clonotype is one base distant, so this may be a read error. CDR3 DNA sequence: TGCAGCGTTACAAAGACAGGCCCTTATGAAGCTTTCTTT. Translated: CSVTKTGPYEAFF. The V call is TRBV29-1, the J call TRBJ1-1; D is possibly TRBD1 (6 bases). The CDR3 is 13 amino acids. Trimming took off 5 bases at V and 7 bases at J, with 17 bases between the two ends. The germline V gene encodes CDR1 SQVTM and CDR2 ANQGSEA.

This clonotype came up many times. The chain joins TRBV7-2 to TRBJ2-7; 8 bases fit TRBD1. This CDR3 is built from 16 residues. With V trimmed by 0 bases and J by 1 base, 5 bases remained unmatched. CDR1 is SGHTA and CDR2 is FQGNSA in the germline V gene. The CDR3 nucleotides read TGTGCCAGCAGCTTAGCGGCCGGGACAGGATCCTACGAGCAGTACTTC. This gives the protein CASSLAAGTGSYEQYF.

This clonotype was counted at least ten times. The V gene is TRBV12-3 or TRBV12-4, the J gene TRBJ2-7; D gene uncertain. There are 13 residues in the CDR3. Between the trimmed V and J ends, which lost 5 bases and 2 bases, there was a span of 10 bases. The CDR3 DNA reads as TGTGCCAGCAGTACAGCCGACCCCTACGAGCAGTACTTC. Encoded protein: CASSTADPYEQYF.

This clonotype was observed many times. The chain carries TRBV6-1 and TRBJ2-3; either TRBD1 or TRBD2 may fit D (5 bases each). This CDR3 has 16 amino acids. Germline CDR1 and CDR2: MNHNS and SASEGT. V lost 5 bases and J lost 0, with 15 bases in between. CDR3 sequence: CASSSRGASSTDTQYF. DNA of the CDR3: TGTGCCAGCAGTTCAAGGGGAGCCTCTAGCACAGATACGCAGTATTTT.